Shown below are 21 T cell receptor beta chains from a single sample sequenced in a study of post-analysis software for immune sequencing data. Carried by the TCR beta cDNA libraries were unique molecular identifiers. TCRdb itself ran the PCR reads through MiXCR, one entry per CDR3 protein. The sample gives some 890,000 distinct CDR3 sequences, approximately 53% of which show up once; approximately 4.2% is in the top ten. Whole-study results and caveats: When patients were compared with controls, a handful of TRBV segments were more frequent, TRBV5-6, TRBV5-1 and TRBV20-1 among them.

For these TCRs, the target antigens are not known. The source material was blood. These receptors were collected from a girl aged 5 to 17 with multiple sclerosis.

The chain joins TRBV29-1 to TRBJ2-7; 9 nucleotides align to TRBD2. This CDR3 contains 14 residues. Germline V gene sequence: CDR1 SQVTM, CDR2 ANQGSEA. V lost 5 bases, J lost 3 bases, and 8 bases stayed unmatched. The CDR3 is CSVLQRGASYEQYF. CDR3 DNA sequence: TGCAGCGTTCTACAGCGGGGGGCGAGCTACGAGCAGTACTTC.

J is TRBJ2-3 and V is TRBV6-6; D may be TRBD1 (5 bases). The CDR3 totals 14 residues. With 6 bases removed from V and 7 bases from J, the gap between germline ends came to 17 bases. Germline CDR1 is MNHNY and CDR2 is SVGAGI (reference sequence). CDR3 region: CASSERSDTNTQYF. The CDR3 coding sequence is TGTGCCAGCAGCGAACGATCGGACACGAATACGCAGTATTTT.

V is TRBV5-1 and J is TRBJ2-5; the D gene is possibly TRBD1 (6 bases). V was shortened by 2 bases and J by 11 bases, with 13 bases between the two germline ends. This CDR3 region has 12 residues. Germline CDR1 and CDR2: SGHRS and YFSETQ. CDR3 bases: TGCGCCAGCAGCTTTTACTCAGGGGAGCAGTACTTC. It translates to CASSFYSGEQYF.

The chain's CDR3 is CASSEVDGPYEQYF. As DNA, the CDR3 is TGTGCCAGCAGTGAGGTGGACGGACCCTACGAGCAGTACTTC. The V and J genes are TRBV6-1 and TRBJ2-7; unclear D gene. Deletions cut 3 bases from V and 2 bases from J, with 11 bases between. The CDR3 extends over 14 amino acids. From germline, CDR1 is MNHNS and CDR2 SASEGT.

This clonotype was seen a handful of times. This chain uses TRBV20-1 with TRBJ1-1; no firm D call. There are 14 residues in the CDR3. Germline CDR1 reads DFQATT; CDR2 reads SNEGSKA (reference sequence). V dropped 3 bases and J dropped 0 bases, with 11 bases sitting between them. CDR3 in amino acids: CSASKQLMNTEAFF. The CDR3 DNA is TGCAGTGCTAGCAAACAGCTGATGAACACTGAAGCTTTCTTT.

This chain joins TRBV7-9 and TRBJ2-5, with TRBD2 matching 9 bases. The CDR3 has 16 amino acids. V lost 4 bases and J lost 11; bases outside the gene matches: 17. Germline loops: CDR1 SEHNR, CDR2 FQNEAQ (reference sequence). The CDR3 coding sequence is TGTGCCAGCAGCTCCTACTCGGGACTAGCTGGCAATGAGCAGTACTTC. Protein sequence: CASSSYSGLAGNEQYF.

This clonotype was observed a handful of times. J is TRBJ2-7 and V is TRBV27; D may be TRBD2 (5 bases). V was clipped by 9 bases and J by 6 bases, with 18 bases between them. The CDR3 is 13 amino acids. The germline V gene encodes CDR1 MNHEY and CDR2 SMNVEV (reference sequence). The CDR3 DNA sequence: TGTGCCAGTCCTTCCCGGGGAACCTCCGAGCAGTACTTC. Its translation is CASPSRGTSEQYF.

J is TRBJ2-1 and V is TRBV5-1; D possibly matches TRBD1 or TRBD2 (5 bases each). The CDR3 runs 13 residues. The V gene lost 7 bases and the J gene lost 6 bases, with 14 bases spanning the gap. CDR1 is SGHRS, CDR2 YFSETQ, per germline. Written as DNA, the CDR3 is TGCGCCAGCTCAGACGGGACGTCCAATGAGCAGTTCTTC. As protein: CASSDGTSNEQFF.

V usage is TRBV12-3 or TRBV12-4 and J usage is TRBJ2-1; D perhaps matches TRBD1 (6 bases). V was pared by 6 bases and J by 0 bases, with 15 bases between. The length of the CDR3 is 16 residues. CDR3 sequence reads: CASRKTGRSSYNEQFF. CDR3 coding DNA: TGTGCCAGCAGAAAGACAGGCCGGAGCTCCTACAATGAGCAGTTCTTC.

The genes are TRBV14 and TRBJ2-1, with D tentatively TRBD2 (8 bases). V lost 3 bases to trimming and J lost 6 bases, with 24 bases between them. The CDR3 consists of 18 residues. The germline gives CDR1 SGHDN, CDR2 FVKESK. CDR3 in amino acids: CASSQRQGLLLAGNEQFF. DNA for the CDR3: TGTGCCAGCAGCCAGAGACAGGGACTCCTTCTAGCGGGCAATGAGCAGTTCTTC. Looking up the rest from reference TRBV14 and TRBJ2-1 gives the full variable domain: EAGVTQFPSHSVIEKGQTVTLRCDPISGHDNLYWYRRVMGKEIKFLLHFVKESKQDESGMPNNRFLAERTGGTYSTLKVQPAELEDSGVYFCASSQRQGLLLAGNEQFFGPGTRLTVL.

This CDR3 reads CSAGGRGRNEQFF. CDR3 nucleotides: TGCAGTGCTGGTGGCAGGGGCCGGAATGAGCAGTTCTTC. The V and J genes are TRBV20-1 and TRBJ2-1, with D tentatively TRBD1 (6 bases). CDR1 is DFQATT, CDR2 SNEGSKA, per germline (reference sequence). The CDR3 is made up of 13 amino acids. Trimming took 5 bases from V and 7 from J, leaving 15 bases between them.

This clonotype has a count of ten or more. The CDR3 DNA follows: TGCAGTGCTAGACGACAGACAGGGGGGGACCAAGAGACCCAGTACTTC. It translates to CSARRQTGGDQETQYF. The rearrangement links TRBV20-1 to TRBJ2-5, with 9 bases lining up with TRBD1. CDR1 is DFQATT and CDR2 is SNEGSKA in the germline V gene (reference sequence). The CDR3 consists of 16 residues. V lost 2 bases, J lost 0 bases, and 7 bases stayed unmatched.

The chain combines TRBV6-5 with TRBJ1-2, with a weak D call TRBD1 (6 bases). CDR3 length: 13 amino acids. Germline loops: CDR1 MNHEY, CDR2 SVGAGI. Trimming left V 2 bases short and J 8 bases short, with 12 bases between. The CDR3: CASSYTGARGYTF. CDR3 coding DNA: TGTGCCAGCAGTTACACGGGGGCGCGGGGCTACACCTTC.

This clonotype was seen more than once but under ten times. The chain has TRBV12-3 or TRBV12-4 and TRBJ2-5; D might be TRBD2 (6 bases). The DNA matches TRBJ2-7 better at its end, which makes the J call doubtful. This CDR3 has 13 residues. CDR3 residues: CASSPGRPPEQYF. CDR3 in DNA: TGTGCCAGCAGTCCCGGGAGACCCCCCGAGCAGTACTTC.

This clonotype has only a few counts. V is TRBV2 and J is TRBJ1-5; D gene uncertain. The CDR3 has 13 amino acids. Per the germline V gene, CDR1 is SNHLY and CDR2 is FYNNEI. Between the trimmed V and J ends, which lost 5 bases and 0 bases, there was a span of 5 bases. This CDR3 is CASSSNSNQPQHF. CDR3 nucleotide sequence: TGTGCCAGCAGTTCTAATAGCAATCAGCCCCAGCATTTT.

This clonotype was counted only a few times. This sequence joins TRBV12-3 or TRBV12-4 and TRBJ2-7; the match to TRBD1 covers 10 bases. J was trimmed by 6 bases and V by 6 bases; bases with no gene match: 11. This CDR3 is 15 amino acids long. DNA of the CDR3: TGTGCCAGCAGCTCAAGAAGACAGGGGGCGTCCGAGCAGTACTTC. This codes for CASSSRRQGASEQYF.

This clonotype was found a few times. V usage is TRBV7-9 and J usage is TRBJ2-1; TRBD2 agrees at 7 bases. The CDR3 is made up of 16 amino acids. The V gene end was trimmed by 4 bases and the J gene end by 0 bases; junction bases not matched to a gene: 6. Germline V gene data show CDR1 as SEHNR and CDR2 as FQNEAQ (reference sequence). The CDR3: CASSSRGGSSYNEQFF. The CDR3 nucleotides are TGTGCCAGCAGCTCCCGGGGAGGGAGCTCCTACAATGAGCAGTTCTTC. Supplemented by reference TRBV7-9 and TRBJ2-1, the full variable domain reads DTGVSQNPRHKITKRGQNVTFRCDPISEHNRLYWYRQTLGQGPEFLTYFQNEAQLEKSRLLSDRFSAERPKGSFSTLEIQRTEQGDSAMYLCASSSRGGSSYNEQFFGPGTRLTVL.

V and J are TRBV12-3 or TRBV12-4 and TRBJ2-3, with 11 bases identical to TRBD2. This CDR3 contains 16 residues. The trim removed 5 bases at V and 6 bases at J, leaving 10 bases unmatched. The CDR3 sequence is CASSPTLAGARDTQYF. CDR3 nucleotide sequence: TGTGCCAGCAGTCCCACACTAGCGGGGGCGCGTGATACGCAGTATTTT.

V is TRBV12-3 or TRBV12-4 and J is TRBJ2-7; D unresolved. This CDR3 is 13 amino acids long. Trimming took 3 bases from V and 0 from J, leaving 6 bases between them. The DNA for the CDR3 is TGTGCCAGCAGTTTTACAAACTCCTACGAGCAGTACTTC. This codes for CASSFTNSYEQYF.

The sample holds a few counts of this clonotype. The V and J genes are TRBV5-1 and TRBJ2-3; the D gene could be TRBD1 or TRBD2 (7 bases each). Germline V CDR1 and CDR2: SGHRS, YFSETQ. The V end was cut by 4 bases, the J end by 5 bases, with 20 bases between. The CDR3 runs 16 residues. The CDR3 is CASSAFTRGGGDTQYF. In DNA, the CDR3 is TGCGCCAGCAGCGCTTTTACCAGGGGGGGCGGAGATACGCAGTATTTT.

This clonotype showed up just a few times. The rearrangement links TRBV20-1 to TRBJ2-5; 12 bases agree with TRBD2. This CDR3 contains 14 residues. Looked up from germline, CDR1 is DFQATT and CDR2 is SNEGSKA (reference sequence). V was clipped by 7 bases and J by 1 base; unmatched bases: 4. The CDR3 region has the DNA TGCAGTGTGATACTAGCGGGGGGCCAAGAGACCCAGTACTTC. Protein product: CSVILAGGQETQYF.